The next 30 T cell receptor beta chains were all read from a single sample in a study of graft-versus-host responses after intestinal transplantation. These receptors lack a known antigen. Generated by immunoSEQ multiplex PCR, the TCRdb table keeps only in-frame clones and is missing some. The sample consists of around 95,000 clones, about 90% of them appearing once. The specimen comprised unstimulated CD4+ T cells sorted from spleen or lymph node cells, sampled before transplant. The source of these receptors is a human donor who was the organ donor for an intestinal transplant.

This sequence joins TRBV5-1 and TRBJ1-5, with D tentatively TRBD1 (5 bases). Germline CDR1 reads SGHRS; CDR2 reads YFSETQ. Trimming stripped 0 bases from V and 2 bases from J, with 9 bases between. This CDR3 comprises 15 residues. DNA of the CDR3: TGCGCCAGCAGCTTGGAGGGGAATGGCAATCAGCCCCAGCATTTT. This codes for CASSLEGNGNQPQHF. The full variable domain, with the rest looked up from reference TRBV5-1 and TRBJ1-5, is KAGVTQTPRYLIKTRGQQVTLSCSPISGHRSVSWYQQTPGQGLQFLFEYFSETQRNKGNFPGRFSGRQFSNSRSEMNVSTLELGDSALYLCASSLEGNGNQPQHFGDGTRLSIL.

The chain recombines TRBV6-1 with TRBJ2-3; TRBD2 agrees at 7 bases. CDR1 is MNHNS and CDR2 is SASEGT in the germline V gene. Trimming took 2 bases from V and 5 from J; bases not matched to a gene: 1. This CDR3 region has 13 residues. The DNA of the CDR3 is TGTGCCAGCAGTGAACGGGGGGTAGATACGCAGTATTTT. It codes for CASSERGVDTQYF.

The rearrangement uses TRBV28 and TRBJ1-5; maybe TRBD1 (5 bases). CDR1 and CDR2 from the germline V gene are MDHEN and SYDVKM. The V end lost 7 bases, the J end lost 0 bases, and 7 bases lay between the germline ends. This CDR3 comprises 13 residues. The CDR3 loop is CASNRISNQPQHF. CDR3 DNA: TGTGCCAGCAACAGGATTAGCAATCAGCCCCAGCATTTT.

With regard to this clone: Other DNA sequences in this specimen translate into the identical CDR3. CDR3 DNA sequence: TGCGCCAGCAGTTTTGAGCCGAACCTATACGAGCAGTACTTC. Residues: CASSFEPNLYEQYF. The rearrangement joins TRBV5-1 to TRBJ2-7; no clear D. With 5 bases removed from V and 4 bases from J, the gap between germline ends came to 16 bases. The CDR3 spans 14 residues. Germline loops: CDR1 SGHRS, CDR2 YFSETQ.

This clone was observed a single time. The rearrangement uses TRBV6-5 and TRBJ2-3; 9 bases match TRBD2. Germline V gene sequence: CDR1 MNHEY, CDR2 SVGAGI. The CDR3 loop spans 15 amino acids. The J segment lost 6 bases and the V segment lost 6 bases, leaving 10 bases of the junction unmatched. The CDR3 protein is CASRWSGGSSDTQYF. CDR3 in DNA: TGTGCCAGCAGGTGGAGCGGGGGGTCGTCGGATACGCAGTATTTT.

CDR3 sequence (DNA): TGTGCCTGGAGCCGGGACACCAGGAACTACGAGCAGTACTTC. Translating it yields CAWSRDTRNYEQYF. The chain has TRBV30 and TRBJ2-7; D perhaps matches TRBD1 (6 bases). V lost 3 bases to trimming and J lost 3 bases, with 15 bases between them. CDR1 GTSNPN and CDR2 SVGIG come from the germline V gene (reference sequence). The CDR3 sequence is 14 residues long. The complete variable domain, with remaining parts taken from reference TRBV30 and TRBJ2-7, reads SQTIHQWPATLVQPVGSPLSLECTVEGTSNPNLYWYRQAAGRGLQLLFYSVGIGQISSEVPQNLSASRPQDRQFILSSKKLLLSDSGFYLCAWSRDTRNYEQYFGPGTRLTVT.

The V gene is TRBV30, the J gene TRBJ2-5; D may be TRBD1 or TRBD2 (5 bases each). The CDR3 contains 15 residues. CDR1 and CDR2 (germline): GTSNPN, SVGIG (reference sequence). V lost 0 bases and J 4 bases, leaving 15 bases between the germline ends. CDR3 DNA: TGTGCCTGGAGTGTAGGGGACCCTTTCCCAGAGACCCAGTACTTC. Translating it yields CAWSVGDPFPETQYF.

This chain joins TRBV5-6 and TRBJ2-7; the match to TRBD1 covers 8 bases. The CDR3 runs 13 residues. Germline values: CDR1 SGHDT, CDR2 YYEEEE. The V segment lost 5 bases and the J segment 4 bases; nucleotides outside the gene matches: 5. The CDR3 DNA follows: TGTGCCAGCAGACGTCAGGGGGCGTACGAGCAGTACTTC. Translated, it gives CASRRQGAYEQYF.

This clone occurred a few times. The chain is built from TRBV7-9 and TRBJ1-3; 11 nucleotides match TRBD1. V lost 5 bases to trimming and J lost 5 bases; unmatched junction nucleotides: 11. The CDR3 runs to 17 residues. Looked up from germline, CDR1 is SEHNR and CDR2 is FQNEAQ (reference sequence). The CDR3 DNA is TGTGCCAGCAGCGCCCGGGACAGGGGGGAAAGTAGAAACACCATATATTTT. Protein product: CASSARDRGESRNTIYF.

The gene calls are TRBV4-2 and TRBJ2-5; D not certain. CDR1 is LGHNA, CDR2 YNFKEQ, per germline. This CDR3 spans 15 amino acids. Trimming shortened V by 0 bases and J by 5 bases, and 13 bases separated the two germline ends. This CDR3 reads CASSQDKRAWETQYF. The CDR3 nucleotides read TGTGCCAGCAGCCAAGATAAGCGAGCATGGGAGACCCAGTACTTC.

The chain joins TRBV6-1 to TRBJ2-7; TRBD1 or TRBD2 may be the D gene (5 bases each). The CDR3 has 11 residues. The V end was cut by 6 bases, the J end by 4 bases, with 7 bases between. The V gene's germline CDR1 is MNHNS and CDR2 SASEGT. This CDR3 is CASSWGYEQYF. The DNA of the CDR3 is TGTGCCAGCAGCTGGGGGTACGAGCAGTACTTC.

This chain's CDR3 is CASSLTGVFEAFF. Written as DNA, the CDR3 is TGTGCCAGCAGTTTGACAGGAGTTTTTGAAGCTTTCTTT. The chain links TRBV7-2 to TRBJ1-1; a weak D match, TRBD1 (6 bases). The CDR3 totals 13 residues. Trimming left V 6 bases short and J 7 bases short, with 15 bases between. Germline V CDR1 and CDR2: SGHTA, FQGNSA.

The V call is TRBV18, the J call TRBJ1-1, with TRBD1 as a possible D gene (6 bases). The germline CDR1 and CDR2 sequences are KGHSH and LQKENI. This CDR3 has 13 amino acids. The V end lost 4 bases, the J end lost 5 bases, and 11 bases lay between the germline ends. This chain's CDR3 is CASSQGEKTEAFF. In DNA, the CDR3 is TGTGCCAGCTCACAGGGGGAGAAAACTGAAGCTTTCTTT.

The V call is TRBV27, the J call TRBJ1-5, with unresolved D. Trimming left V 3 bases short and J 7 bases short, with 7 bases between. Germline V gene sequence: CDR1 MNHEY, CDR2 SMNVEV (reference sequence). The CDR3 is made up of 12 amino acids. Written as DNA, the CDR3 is TGTGCCAGCAGTTTCCTCGGCCAGCCCCAGCATTTT. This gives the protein CASSFLGQPQHF.

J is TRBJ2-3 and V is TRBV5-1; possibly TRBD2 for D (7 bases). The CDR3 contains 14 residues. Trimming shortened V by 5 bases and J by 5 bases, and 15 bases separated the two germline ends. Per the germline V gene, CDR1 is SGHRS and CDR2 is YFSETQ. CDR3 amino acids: CASSYGGGIDTQYF. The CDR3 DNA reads TGCGCCAGCAGTTATGGGGGGGGCATAGATACGCAGTATTTT.

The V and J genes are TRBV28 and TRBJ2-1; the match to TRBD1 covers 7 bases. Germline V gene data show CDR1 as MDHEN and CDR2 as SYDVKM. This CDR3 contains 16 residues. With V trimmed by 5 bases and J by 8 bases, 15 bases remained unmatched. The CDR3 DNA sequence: TGTGCCAGCAGTCCCCTAAGACAGGGAACGGGCCATGAGCAGTTCTTC. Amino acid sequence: CASSPLRQGTGHEQFF.

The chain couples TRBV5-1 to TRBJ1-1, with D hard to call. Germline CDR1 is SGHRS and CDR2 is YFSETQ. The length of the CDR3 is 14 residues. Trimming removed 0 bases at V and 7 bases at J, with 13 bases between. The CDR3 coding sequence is TGCGCCAGCAGCTTGGCGCTGGACGGGAGTGAAGCTTTCTTT. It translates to CASSLALDGSEAFF.

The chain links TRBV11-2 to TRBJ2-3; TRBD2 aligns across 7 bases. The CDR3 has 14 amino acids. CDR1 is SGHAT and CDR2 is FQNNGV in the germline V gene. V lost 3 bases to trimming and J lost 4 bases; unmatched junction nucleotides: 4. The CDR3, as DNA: TGTGCCAGCAGCTTCGCTAGCGGCCCAGATACGCAGTATTTT. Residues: CASSFASGPDTQYF.

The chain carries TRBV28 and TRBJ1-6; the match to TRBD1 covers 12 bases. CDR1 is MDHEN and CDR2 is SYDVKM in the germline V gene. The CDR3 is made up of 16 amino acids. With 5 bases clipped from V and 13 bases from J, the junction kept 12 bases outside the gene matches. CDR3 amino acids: CASSPPTGTGGRPLHF. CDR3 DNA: TGTGCCAGCAGTCCACCCACCGGGACAGGGGGCAGGCCCCTCCACTTT. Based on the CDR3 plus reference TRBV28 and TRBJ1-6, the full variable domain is DVKVTQSSRYLVKRTGEKVFLECVQDMDHENMFWYRQDPGLGLRLIYFSYDVKMKEKGDIPEGYSVSREKKERFSLILESASTNQTSMYLCASSPPTGTGGRPLHFGNGTRLTVT.

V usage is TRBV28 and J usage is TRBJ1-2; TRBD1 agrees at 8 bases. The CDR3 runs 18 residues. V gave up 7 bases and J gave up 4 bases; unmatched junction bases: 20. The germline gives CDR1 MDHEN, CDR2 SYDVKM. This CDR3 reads CASTQGAGGVRVFYGYTF. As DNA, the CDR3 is TGTGCCAGCACCCAGGGGGCAGGGGGGGTTAGAGTTTTCTATGGCTACACCTTC.

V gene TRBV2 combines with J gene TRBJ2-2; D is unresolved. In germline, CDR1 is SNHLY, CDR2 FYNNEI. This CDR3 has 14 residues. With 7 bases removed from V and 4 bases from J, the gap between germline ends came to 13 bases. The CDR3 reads CASKVLASTGELFF. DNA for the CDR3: TGTGCCAGCAAAGTTCTTGCCAGCACCGGGGAGCTGTTTTTT. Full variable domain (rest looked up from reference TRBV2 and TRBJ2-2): EPEVTQTPSHQVTQMGQEVILRCVPISNHLYFYWYRQILGQKVEFLVSFYNNEISEKSEIFDDQFSVERPDGSNFTLKIRSTKLEDSAMYFCASKVLASTGELFFGEGSRLTVL.

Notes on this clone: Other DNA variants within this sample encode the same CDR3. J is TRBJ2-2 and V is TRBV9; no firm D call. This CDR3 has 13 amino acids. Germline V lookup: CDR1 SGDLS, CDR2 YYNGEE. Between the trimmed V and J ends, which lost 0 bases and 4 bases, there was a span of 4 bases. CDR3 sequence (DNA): TGTGCCAGCAGCGTAGGGGGCACCGGGGAGCTGTTTTTT. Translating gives CASSVGGTGELFF.

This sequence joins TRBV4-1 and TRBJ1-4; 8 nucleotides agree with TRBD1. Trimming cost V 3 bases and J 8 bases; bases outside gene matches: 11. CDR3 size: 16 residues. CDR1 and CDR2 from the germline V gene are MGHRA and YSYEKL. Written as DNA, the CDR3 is TGCGCCAGCAGCCAGATGAACAGGGGGGTAGAGGAAAAACTGTTTTTT. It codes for CASSQMNRGVEEKLFF.

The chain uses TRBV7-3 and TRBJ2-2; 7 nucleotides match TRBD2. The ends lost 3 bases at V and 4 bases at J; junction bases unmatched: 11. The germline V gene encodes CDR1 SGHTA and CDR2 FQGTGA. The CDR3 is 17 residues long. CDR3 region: CASSFMGGGGITGELFF. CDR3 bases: TGTGCCAGCAGCTTCATGGGCGGGGGTGGCATCACCGGGGAGCTGTTTTTT.

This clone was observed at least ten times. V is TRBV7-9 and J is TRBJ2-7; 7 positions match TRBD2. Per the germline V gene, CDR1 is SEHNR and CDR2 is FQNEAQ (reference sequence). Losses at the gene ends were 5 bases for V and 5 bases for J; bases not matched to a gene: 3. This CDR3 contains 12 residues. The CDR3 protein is CASSRLAHEQYF. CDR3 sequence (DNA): TGTGCCAGCAGCCGACTAGCCCACGAGCAGTACTTC.

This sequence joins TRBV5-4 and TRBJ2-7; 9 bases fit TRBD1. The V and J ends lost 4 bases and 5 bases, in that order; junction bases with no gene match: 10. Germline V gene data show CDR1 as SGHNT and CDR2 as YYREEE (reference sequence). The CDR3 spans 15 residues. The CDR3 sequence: CASSPRGQGIHEQYF. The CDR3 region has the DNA TGTGCCAGCAGCCCGCGGGGACAGGGTATCCACGAGCAGTACTTC. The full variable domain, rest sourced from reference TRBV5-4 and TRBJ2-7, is ETGVTQSPTHLIKTRGQQVTLRCSSQSGHNTVSWYQQALGQGPQFIFQYYREEENGRGNFPPRFSGLQFPNYSSELNVNALELDDSALYLCASSPRGQGIHEQYFGPGTRLTVT.

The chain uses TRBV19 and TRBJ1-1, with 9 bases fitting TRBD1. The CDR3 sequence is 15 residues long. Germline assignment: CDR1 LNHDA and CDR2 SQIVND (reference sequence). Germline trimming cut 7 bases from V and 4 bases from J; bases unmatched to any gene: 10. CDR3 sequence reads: CASTPTGTGFTEAFF. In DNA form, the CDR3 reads TGTGCCAGTACCCCTACCGGGACAGGGTTCACTGAAGCTTTCTTT.

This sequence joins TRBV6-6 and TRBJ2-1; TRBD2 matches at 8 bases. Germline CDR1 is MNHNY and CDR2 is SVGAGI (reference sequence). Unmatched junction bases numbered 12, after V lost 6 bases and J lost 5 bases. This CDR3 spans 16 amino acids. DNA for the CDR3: TGTGCCAGCAGGCTGGCGGGAGGCCAATTAAACAATGAGCAGTTCTTC. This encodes CASRLAGGQLNNEQFF.

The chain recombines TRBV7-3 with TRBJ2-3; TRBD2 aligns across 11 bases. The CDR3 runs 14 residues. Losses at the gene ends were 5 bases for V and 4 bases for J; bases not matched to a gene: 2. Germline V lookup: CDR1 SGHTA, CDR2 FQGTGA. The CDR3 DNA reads TGTGCCAGCAGCCAGACTAGCGGGGCAGATACGCAGTATTTT. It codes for CASSQTSGADTQYF.

The DNA for the CDR3 is TGTGCCTGGAGTTGGAGGGGCGGCTATGGCTACACCTTC. As protein: CAWSWRGGYGYTF. The V gene is TRBV30, the J gene TRBJ1-2; possibly TRBD1 for D (5 bases). This CDR3 contains 13 residues. V was shortened by 2 bases and J by 4 bases, with 11 bases between the two germline ends. Germline lookup yields CDR1 GTSNPN and CDR2 SVGIG (reference sequence).